A single sample is the source of the 26 T cell receptor beta chains below, sequenced in a study of CD8 T cells in ankylosing spondylitis. No antigen is known for these receptors. MiXCR was run by TCRdb on the 5' RACE reads, yielding one entry per CDR3 protein. The data hold about 330,000 distinct CDR3 sequences, with 8% observed a single time. Study-level points and caveats: Characteristic, it appeared, of ankylosing spondylitis blood was a TCR beta motif of eight highly homologous variants.

The sample comprised blood, either unsorted or a sorted T cell fraction (not recorded which). The receptors were sampled from a male donor with ankylosing spondylitis.

This clonotype was seen ten or more times. The chain couples TRBV4-2 to TRBJ2-7, with 11 bases lining up with TRBD1. J lost 3 bases, V lost 5 bases, and 6 bases had no gene match. The CDR3 has 15 residues. In germline, CDR1 is LGHNA, CDR2 YNFKEQ. DNA for the CDR3: TGTGCCAGCAGCGCCCGGGACAGGGGGTTCTACGAGCAGTACTTC. It is translated as CASSARDRGFYEQYF.

With regard to this clonotype: One end of the junction fails to match germline, which may point to a read error. The rearrangement joins TRBV20-1 to TRBJ2-2, with TRBD2 identical over 9 bases. The CDR3 is 17 amino acids. CDR1 is DFQATT and CDR2 is SNEGSKA in the germline V gene (reference sequence). CDR3 in amino acids: CCARASSSGNPTGELFF. CDR3 sequence (DNA): TGCTGTGCTAGAGCTTCTTCTAGCGGGAACCCCACCGGGGAGCTGTTTTTT.

This clonotype was picked up a small number of times. The V call is TRBV29-1, the J call TRBJ2-5, with unresolved D. CDR3 length equals 12 residues. Looked up from germline, CDR1 is SQVTM and CDR2 is ANQGSEA. Between the trimmed V and J ends, which lost 7 bases and 3 bases, there was a span of 12 bases. This CDR3 reads CSARTLEETQYF. CDR3 DNA: TGCAGCGCTCGGACCTTAGAAGAGACCCAGTACTTC.

The table lists this clonotype with a few counts. The conserved phenylalanine or tryptophan is not found at the CDR3 terminus, so this likely reflects a read error. The rearrangement links TRBV5-6 to TRBJ1-6, with D unresolved. Trimming removed 0 bases from V and 8 bases from J, with 6 bases in between. CDR1 and CDR2 from the germline V gene are SGHDT and YYEEEE. This CDR3 has 13 residues. Here the CDR3 reads CASSLDKYSPLHL. The CDR3 DNA is TGTGCCAGCAGCTTGGACAAGTATTCACCCCTCCACCTT.

This clonotype was observed at least ten times. V gene TRBV5-6 combines with J gene TRBJ2-2; 11 bases align to TRBD2. Germline CDR1 reads SGHDT; CDR2 reads YYEEEE. The junction had 4 bases not matched to a gene; V was cut back by 4 bases and J by 2 bases. The CDR3 extends over 16 amino acids. The CDR3 sequence: CASSPLAGVNTGELFF. CDR3 sequence (DNA): TGTGCCAGCAGCCCACTAGCGGGAGTCAACACCGGGGAGCTGTTTTTT.

This clonotype has more than one count but fewer than ten. V is TRBV9 and J is TRBJ2-5; D is ambiguous. V was shortened by 0 bases and J by 5 bases, with 11 bases between the two germline ends. CDR1 is SGDLS and CDR2 is YYNGEE in the germline V gene. The CDR3 has 14 amino acids. Here the CDR3 DNA reads TGTGCCAGCAGCGTAGGACCTTGGCCCGAGACCCAGTACTTC. This codes for CASSVGPWPETQYF.

The rearrangement uses TRBV27 and TRBJ2-2; TRBD2 might be the D (6 bases). Trimming shortened V by 5 bases and J by 7 bases, and 14 bases separated the two germline ends. The CDR3 extends over 14 amino acids. Germline V gene sequence: CDR1 MNHEY, CDR2 SMNVEV (reference sequence). DNA for the CDR3: TGTGCCAGCAGTCACGCCGCGGGGTACGGGGAGCTGTTTTTT. It specifies CASSHAAGYGELFF.

The table lists this clonotype with many counts. The V and J genes are TRBV5-1 and TRBJ2-1; D might be TRBD2 (5 bases). Germline V CDR1 and CDR2: SGHRS, YFSETQ. V lost 4 bases to trimming and J lost 1 base, with 15 bases between them. The CDR3 extends over 16 amino acids. This chain's CDR3 is CASSDNGLQSYNEQFF. CDR3 in DNA: TGCGCCAGCAGCGACAATGGACTTCAATCCTACAATGAGCAGTTCTTC.

The V and J genes are TRBV7-8 and TRBJ2-2, with D tentatively TRBD2 (6 bases). The CDR3 runs to 19 residues. Trimming shortened V by 5 bases and J by 4 bases, and 26 bases separated the two germline ends. Germline CDR1 is SGHVS and CDR2 is FQNEAQ. CDR3 DNA sequence: TGTGCCAGCAGCCCCCGTTATCGGAGGGATGTTTCGACCACCGGGGAGCTGTTTTTT. Translating gives CASSPRYRRDVSTTGELFF.

This clonotype turned up a few times. This chain uses TRBV7-8 with TRBJ2-7, with 7 bases fitting TRBD1. CDR3 size: 14 residues. The germline gives CDR1 SGHVS, CDR2 FQNEAQ. Trimming at V came to 4 bases and at J to 5 bases, leaving 8 bases not matched to a gene. The CDR3 is CASSSDRYDNEQYF. DNA of the CDR3: TGTGCCAGCAGCTCGGACAGGTACGACAACGAGCAGTACTTC.

J is TRBJ2-7 and V is TRBV5-1, with 8 positions matching TRBD2. The CDR3 has 14 amino acids. With 3 bases clipped from V and 2 bases from J, the junction kept 4 bases outside the gene matches. Germline V lookup: CDR1 SGHRS, CDR2 YFSETQ. The CDR3 sequence is CASSSLAVPYEQYF. CDR3 nucleotide sequence: TGCGCCAGCAGCTCACTAGCGGTACCCTACGAGCAGTACTTC.

This chain uses TRBV5-1 with TRBJ2-4; 7 bases line up with TRBD1. The CDR3 runs to 16 residues. V shed 4 bases and J 0 bases; nucleotides not matched to a gene: 7. Per the germline V gene, CDR1 is SGHRS and CDR2 is YFSETQ. For the CDR3, the DNA is TGCGCCAGCAGCAGCGACAGGGCCGTAGCCAAAAACATTCAGTACTTC. Protein product: CASSSDRAVAKNIQYF. Full variable domain (remainder filled in from reference TRBV5-1 and TRBJ2-4): KAGVTQTPRYLIKTRGQQVTLSCSPISGHRSVSWYQQTPGQGLQFLFEYFSETQRNKGNFPGRFSGRQFSNSRSEMNVSTLELGDSALYLCASSSDRAVAKNIQYFGAGTRLSVL.

The gene calls are TRBV29-1 and TRBJ1-5; 10 bases match TRBD1. In germline, CDR1 is SQVTM, CDR2 ANQGSEA. The CDR3 extends over 13 amino acids. The CDR3 DNA reads TGCAGTGTGGGACAGGGGAGCAATCAGCCCCAGCATTTT. Its protein is CSVGQGSNQPQHF.

This clonotype was seen many times. V usage is TRBV11-2 and J usage is TRBJ2-5; TRBD2 aligns across 10 bases. Germline V gives CDR1 SGHAT, CDR2 FQNNGV. V shed 10 bases, J shed 2 bases, and the junction held 4 bases outside the gene matches. CDR3 length: 13 residues. The CDR3 is CATRTSGQETQYF. The CDR3 DNA is TGTGCCACCAGGACTAGCGGACAAGAGACCCAGTACTTC.

This clonotype was seen a few times. This chain links TRBV27 with TRBJ2-1, with D possibly matching TRBD2 (5 bases). CDR3 size: 13 residues. Germline assignment: CDR1 MNHEY and CDR2 SMNVEV (reference sequence). Trimming took 5 bases from V and 5 from J, leaving 10 bases between them. The CDR3 spells CASSPRLNNEQFF. In DNA, the CDR3 is TGTGCCAGCAGTCCCAGACTAAACAATGAGCAGTTCTTC.

This clonotype was counted a few times. The chain joins TRBV7-7 to TRBJ2-5, with D perhaps matching TRBD2 (6 bases). The V gene's germline CDR1 is SSHAT and CDR2 FNYEAQ (reference sequence). V was shortened by 0 bases and J by 4 bases, with 18 bases between the two germline ends. The CDR3 is 17 amino acids. The CDR3 spells CASSLAGTWGEVETQYF. The CDR3 coding sequence is TGTGCCAGCAGCTTAGCCGGGACTTGGGGCGAGGTAGAGACCCAGTACTTC.

The chain couples TRBV28 to TRBJ1-5; possible D gene TRBD1, 6 bases. Trimming cost V 6 bases and J 6 bases, with 9 bases left between them. In germline, CDR1 is MDHEN, CDR2 SYDVKM. This CDR3 has 12 amino acids. The CDR3 region is CASRGGVQPQHF. The CDR3 DNA is TGTGCCAGCAGAGGGGGGGTTCAGCCCCAGCATTTT.

This clonotype was observed a handful of times. CDR3 region: CASSLPFANTGELFF. In nucleotides, the CDR3 is TGTGCCAGCAGCTTACCATTTGCGAACACCGGGGAGCTGTTTTTT. This chain connects TRBV7-8 to TRBJ2-2; D remains unclear. Germline lookup yields CDR1 SGHVS and CDR2 FQNEAQ. Between the trimmed V and J ends, which lost 2 bases and 0 bases, there was a span of 7 bases. This CDR3 has 15 amino acids.

The gene calls are TRBV11-3 and TRBJ2-7, with TRBD1 matching 9 bases. Germline V gene sequence: CDR1 SGHNT, CDR2 YENEEA. With V trimmed by 7 bases and J by 4 bases, 8 bases remained unmatched. This CDR3 contains 14 residues. The CDR3 here is CASNPGTGLYEQYF. DNA for the CDR3: TGTGCCAGCAATCCCGGGACAGGGTTGTACGAGCAGTACTTC.

This clonotype was seen ten or more times. The V call is TRBV7-3, the J call TRBJ2-1; D not certain. The CDR3 totals 14 residues. Per the germline V gene, CDR1 is SGHTA and CDR2 is FQGTGA. V was trimmed by 1 base and J by 5 bases, leaving 9 bases between them. CDR3 in amino acids: CASSLMGYNNEQFF. CDR3 nucleotides: TGTGCCAGCAGCTTAATGGGTTACAACAATGAGCAGTTCTTC.

V and J are TRBV6-2 or TRBV6-3 and TRBJ1-1; D might be TRBD1 (6 bases). The CDR3 is 13 residues long. Trimming removed 0 bases at V and 11 bases at J, with 13 bases between. Germline CDR1 reads MNHEY; CDR2 reads SVGEGT. The chain's CDR3 is CASSYSGGAGAFF. The CDR3 bases are TGTGCCAGCAGTTACTCCGGGGGGGCTGGCGCTTTCTTT.

This clonotype was counted many times. The chain combines TRBV29-1 with TRBJ2-5; TRBD2 aligns across 12 bases. V shed 7 bases and J 3 bases; nucleotides not matched to a gene: 9. This CDR3 comprises 15 residues. The V gene's germline CDR1 is SQVTM and CDR2 ANQGSEA. CDR3 residues: CSAAPRLAGEETQYF. The CDR3 DNA is TGCAGCGCGGCCCCCCGACTAGCGGGAGAAGAGACCCAGTACTTC.

The table lists this clonotype with a few counts. This rearrangement joins TRBV9 to TRBJ2-3; TRBD2 might be the D (5 bases). Trimming took off 2 bases at V and 2 bases at J, with 21 bases between the two ends. The CDR3 runs to 18 residues. In germline, CDR1 is SGDLS, CDR2 YYNGEE. The CDR3 reads CASSVGLTSIYNTDTQYF. The CDR3 DNA reads TGTGCCAGCAGCGTCGGACTGACTTCAATTTATAACACAGATACGCAGTATTTT.

This clonotype was found a few times. The rearrangement uses TRBV5-1 and TRBJ2-2; 10 bases match TRBD2. Germline trimming cut 0 bases from V and 4 bases from J; bases unmatched to any gene: 3. Germline V gene sequence: CDR1 SGHRS, CDR2 YFSETQ. This CDR3 has 16 amino acids. CDR3 DNA: TGCGCCAGCAGCTTGGAACTAGCGGGATCCACCGGGGAGCTGTTTTTT. It translates to CASSLELAGSTGELFF.

The V and J genes are TRBV7-3 and TRBJ2-3, with D possibly TRBD2 on 5 matching bases. The V and J ends lost 2 bases and 4 bases respectively, with 10 bases between them. In germline, CDR1 is SGHTA, CDR2 FQGTGA. The CDR3 runs 14 residues. CDR3 bases: TGTGCCAGCAGCTTAGAGGGAGCAGCAGATACGCAGTATTTT. Its translation: CASSLEGAADTQYF.

The chain's CDR3 is CASSSEQGSSYNEQFF. The CDR3 DNA reads as TGTGCCAGCAGCTCAGAACAGGGGAGCTCCTACAATGAGCAGTTCTTC. The chain links TRBV7-9 to TRBJ2-1; 7 bases line up with TRBD1. V gave up 4 bases and J gave up 0 bases; unmatched junction bases: 6. The V gene's germline CDR1 is SEHNR and CDR2 FQNEAQ (reference sequence). The CDR3 runs to 16 residues. The full variable domain, with the rest looked up from reference TRBV7-9 and TRBJ2-1, is DTGVSQNPRHKITKRGQNVTFRCDPISEHNRLYWYRQTLGQGPEFLTYFQNEAQLEKSRLLSDRFSAERPKGSFSTLEIQRTEQGDSAMYLCASSSEQGSSYNEQFFGPGTRLTVL.